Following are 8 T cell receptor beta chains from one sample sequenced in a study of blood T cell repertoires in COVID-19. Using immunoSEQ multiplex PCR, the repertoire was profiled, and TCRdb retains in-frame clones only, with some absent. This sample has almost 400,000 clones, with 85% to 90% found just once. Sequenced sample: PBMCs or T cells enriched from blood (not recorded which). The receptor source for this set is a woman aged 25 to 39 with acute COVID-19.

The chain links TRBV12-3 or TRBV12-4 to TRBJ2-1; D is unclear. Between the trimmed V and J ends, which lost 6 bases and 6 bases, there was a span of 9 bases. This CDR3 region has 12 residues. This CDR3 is CASRTQVNEQFF. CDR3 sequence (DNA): TGTGCCAGCAGGACGCAGGTCAATGAGCAGTTCTTC.

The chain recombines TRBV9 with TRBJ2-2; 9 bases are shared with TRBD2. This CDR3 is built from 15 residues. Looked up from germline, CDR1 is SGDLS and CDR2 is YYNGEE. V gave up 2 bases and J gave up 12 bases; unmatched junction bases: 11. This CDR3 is CASSVASGGKVQLFF. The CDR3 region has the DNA TGTGCCAGCAGCGTTGCAAGCGGGGGGAAGGTTCAGCTGTTTTTT. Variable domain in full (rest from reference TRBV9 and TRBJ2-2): DSGVTQTPKHLITATGQRVTLRCSPRSGDLSVYWYQQSLDQGLQFLIQYYNGEERAKGNILERFSAQQFPDLHSELNLSSLELGDSALYFCASSVASGGKVQLFFGEGSRLTVL.

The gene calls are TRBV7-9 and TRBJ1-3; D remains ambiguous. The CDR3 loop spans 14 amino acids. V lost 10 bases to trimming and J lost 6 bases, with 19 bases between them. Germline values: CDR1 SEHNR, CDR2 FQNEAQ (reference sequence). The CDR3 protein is CATRAMFGENTIYF. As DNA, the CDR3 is TGTGCCACCCGTGCGATGTTCGGTGAAAACACCATATATTTT.

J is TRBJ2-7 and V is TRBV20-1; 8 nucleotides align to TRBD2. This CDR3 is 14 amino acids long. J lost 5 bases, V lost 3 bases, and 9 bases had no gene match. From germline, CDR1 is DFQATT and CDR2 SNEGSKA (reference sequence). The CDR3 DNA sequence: TGCAGTGCTAGTGGGCGGGGGGAAATAGACGAGCAGTACTTC. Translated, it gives CSASGRGEIDEQYF.

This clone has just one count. CDR3 sequence (DNA): TGTGCCAGCAGTTTATCGTGGCAGGGTAATTCACCCCTCCACTTT. Protein: CASSLSWQGNSPLHF. V is TRBV27 and J is TRBJ1-6; weak D call: TRBD1 (5 bases). The CDR3 totals 15 residues. The ends were cut back, 0 bases at V and 6 bases at J, with 9 bases in the middle. Germline-derived CDR1 and CDR2 are MNHEY and SMNVEV (reference sequence).

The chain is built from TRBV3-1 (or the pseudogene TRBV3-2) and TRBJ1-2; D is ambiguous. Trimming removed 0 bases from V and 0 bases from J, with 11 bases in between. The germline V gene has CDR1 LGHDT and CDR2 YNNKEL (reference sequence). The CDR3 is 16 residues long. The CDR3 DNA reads TGTGCCAGCAGCCAAGACAGCGCCGGTCCTAACTATGGCTACACCTTC. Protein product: CASSQDSAGPNYGYTF.

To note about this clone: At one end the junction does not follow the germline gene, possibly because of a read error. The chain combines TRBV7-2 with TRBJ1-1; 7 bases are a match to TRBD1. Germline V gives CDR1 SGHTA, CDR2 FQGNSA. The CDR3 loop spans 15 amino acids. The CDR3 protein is CASSLAPQGTTQAFF. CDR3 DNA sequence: TGTGCCAGCAGCTTAGCCCCACAGGGGACCACTCAAGCTTTCTTT.

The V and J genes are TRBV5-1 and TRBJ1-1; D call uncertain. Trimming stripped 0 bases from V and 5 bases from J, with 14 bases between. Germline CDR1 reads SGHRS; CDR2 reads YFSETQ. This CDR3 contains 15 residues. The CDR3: CASSLAVRVDTEAFF. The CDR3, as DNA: TGCGCCAGCAGCTTGGCAGTGCGGGTTGATACTGAAGCTTTCTTT.